The subject of this entry is one T cell receptor (beta chain). This CDR3 region has 14 residues. V was trimmed by 2 bases and J by 3 bases, leaving 12 bases between them. The germline CDR1 and CDR2 sequences are SGHRS and YFSETQ. This entry is derived from a study of blood T cell repertoires in COVID-19. About the study: COVID-19 samples collected from the United States, Italy and Spain covered acute and convalescent phases. Sources were T cells, B-cell-depleted T cells, or PBMCs; the material itself was cDNA or gDNA.

Source study methods: Estimates of nucleated cell counts were drawn from the amplification of reference gene primers. TCRdb's copy holds only in-frame clones and misses some; the assay was immunoSEQ multiplex PCR. D and trimming come from the DNA, and the V and J calls and clone size come from that table. The sample contains more than 90,000 clones, 82% of which appear only once. The chain has TRBV5-1 and TRBJ2-7; tentatively, D is TRBD1 (5 bases). What was sequenced was peripheral blood. This clonotype was obtained from a man aged 65 to 79 with acute or convalescent COVID-19. The CDR3, as DNA: TGCGCCAGCAGCTTAATCGCAGGGAACTACGAGCAGTACTTC. This encodes CASSLIAGNYEQYF.